Presented here are 20 T cell receptor beta chains from one specimen sequenced in a study of vaccination and CD4 T cells after COVID-19. Antigens for these TCRs are unknown. The Oncomine TCR Beta short-read assay was applied to DNA of cultured CD4+ T cells. Each CDR3 protein gets one entry after TCRdb re-called the PCR reads with MiXCR. Of approximately 19,000 distinct CDR3 sequences listed, about 70% are singletons. Treatment denoted: roughly 10-day PBMC culture with coronavirus spike peptide pools or control peptides (ViraFEST assay). Sequenced material: CD4+ T cells from blood, cultured in vitro. These receptors were collected from a human donor who had recovered from COVID-19.

This chain connects TRBV6-5 to TRBJ1-2; D is unclear. The CDR3 is 16 residues long. V was trimmed by 2 bases and J by 7 bases, leaving 20 bases between them. Germline V CDR1 and CDR2: MNHEY, SVGAGI. The CDR3 protein is CASSYVNVRAPAGYTF. The CDR3 DNA reads as TGTGCCAGCAGTTACGTTAACGTCCGGGCGCCAGCTGGCTACACCTTC.

The V gene is TRBV27, the J gene TRBJ2-1, with TRBD1 identical over 8 bases. This CDR3 is built from 16 residues. Trimming cost V 5 bases and J 8 bases; bases outside gene matches: 14. Germline-derived CDR1 and CDR2 are MNHEY and SMNVEV (reference sequence). The CDR3 DNA reads as TGTGCCAGCAGTCCCTCCCCGGACAGGGCTCACTATGAGCAGTTCTTC. Residues: CASSPSPDRAHYEQFF.

The chain uses TRBV5-1 and TRBJ2-5, with 9 bases matching TRBD2. CDR3 length equals 16 residues. Germline V lookup: CDR1 SGHRS, CDR2 YFSETQ. V lost 3 bases and J lost 4; bases outside the gene matches: 10. This CDR3 is CASSWVASGVGETQYF. The CDR3, as DNA: TGCGCCAGCAGCTGGGTTGCTAGCGGGGTCGGAGAGACCCAGTACTTC. The whole variable domain, remainder taken from reference TRBV5-1 and TRBJ2-5, is KAGVTQTPRYLIKTRGQQVTLSCSPISGHRSVSWYQQTPGQGLQFLFEYFSETQRNKGNFPGRFSGRQFSNSRSEMNVSTLELGDSALYLCASSWVASGVGETQYFGPGTRLLVL.

This clonotype has only a few counts. The chain is built from TRBV20-1 and TRBJ1-5, with a weak D call TRBD1 (5 bases). Per germline, CDR1 DFQATT and CDR2 SNEGSKA (reference sequence). Trimming took off 0 bases at V and 4 bases at J, with 10 bases between the two ends. The CDR3 contains 14 residues. CDR3 residues: CSAREGRVNQPQHF. CDR3 nucleotides: TGCAGTGCTAGAGAGGGCAGGGTTAATCAGCCCCAGCATTTT.

This rearrangement joins TRBV7-2 to TRBJ2-3; TRBD2 matches 15 bases. This CDR3 is 16 amino acids long. The junction had 6 bases not matched to a gene; V was cut back by 3 bases and J by 8 bases. CDR1 is SGHTA and CDR2 is FQGNSA in the germline V gene. The CDR3 sequence is CASSFNGLAGGLTQYF. CDR3 sequence (DNA): TGTGCCAGCAGCTTCAACGGACTAGCGGGAGGGCTTACGCAGTATTTT. Based on the CDR3 plus reference TRBV7-2 and TRBJ2-3, the full variable domain is GAGVSQSPSNKVTEKGKDVELRCDPISGHTALYWYRQSLGQGLEFLIYFQGNSAPDKSGLPSDRFSAERTGGSVSTLTIQRTQQEDSAVYLCASSFNGLAGGLTQYFGPGTRLTVL.

This chain uses TRBV4-2 with TRBJ1-5; a weak D match, TRBD1 (5 bases). The CDR3 totals 16 residues. V lost 0 bases and J lost 7, with 16 bases in between. Per germline, CDR1 LGHNA and CDR2 YNFKEQ. CDR3 coding DNA: TGTGCCAGCAGCCAAGAGGGTGGGGGATCATCGCAGCCCCAGCATTTT. Its translation: CASSQEGGGSSQPQHF.

This rearrangement joins TRBV7-2 to TRBJ2-3, with D unresolved. V was clipped by 2 bases and J by 8 bases, with 17 bases between them. The CDR3 consists of 15 residues. Germline values: CDR1 SGHTA, CDR2 FQGNSA. The CDR3 protein is CASSLYSPPGGTQYF. CDR3 sequence (DNA): TGTGCCAGCAGCTTATACAGCCCCCCCGGTGGTACGCAGTATTTT.

The chain carries TRBV24-1 and TRBJ2-5; 9 nucleotides match TRBD2. With 5 bases clipped from V and 4 bases from J, the junction kept 10 bases outside the gene matches. CDR3 length: 16 amino acids. Germline lookup yields CDR1 KGHDR and CDR2 SFDVKD. CDR3 sequence (DNA): TGTGCCACCAGTGCCGGGTCGGGACTAGCTTTAGAGACCCAGTACTTC. Translating it yields CATSAGSGLALETQYF.

The chain uses TRBV6-1 and TRBJ1-4, with 9 bases fitting TRBD1. Germline CDR1 reads MNHNS; CDR2 reads SASEGT. The CDR3 is made up of 15 amino acids. With 6 bases clipped from V and 7 bases from J, the junction kept 9 bases outside the gene matches. In DNA form, the CDR3 reads TGTGCCAGCAGCCCTGGAAGGGACAGGGTTGAAAAACTGTTTTTT. This gives the protein CASSPGRDRVEKLFF.

This chain links TRBV20-1 with TRBJ2-2; TRBD2 matches 9 bases. V was pared by 1 base and J by 5 bases, with 8 bases of the junction left unmatched. This CDR3 region has 16 residues. Germline V lookup: CDR1 DFQATT, CDR2 SNEGSKA (reference sequence). The CDR3 DNA is TGCAGTGCTAGAGGCGGGGCGGGAGGGGAAACCGGGGAGCTGTTTTTT. Amino acid sequence: CSARGGAGGETGELFF.

The chain employs TRBV20-1 and TRBJ1-2, with 7 bases lining up with TRBD1. The CDR3 contains 14 residues. The ends lost 6 bases at V and 4 bases at J; junction bases unmatched: 11. Germline lookup yields CDR1 DFQATT and CDR2 SNEGSKA (reference sequence). This CDR3 is CSAINRTGGYGYTF. CDR3 DNA sequence: TGCAGTGCCATAAATCGGACAGGCGGCTATGGCTACACCTTC.

The chain carries TRBV20-1 and TRBJ1-2; a weak D match, TRBD1 (5 bases). Trimming left V 4 bases short and J 5 bases short, with 14 bases between. Germline loops: CDR1 DFQATT, CDR2 SNEGSKA (reference sequence). The CDR3 runs to 13 residues. CDR3 bases: TGCAGTGCTACCCGACAGAACCGATATGGCTACACCTTC. Amino acid sequence: CSATRQNRYGYTF.

This clonotype was seen a few times. The chain couples TRBV4-1 to TRBJ2-1; D not resolved. In germline, CDR1 is MGHRA, CDR2 YSYEKL. The CDR3 runs 14 residues. Trimming shortened V by 3 bases and J by 9 bases, and 15 bases separated the two germline ends. CDR3 nucleotides: TGCGCCAGCAGCCACCCGGACCACCTCAGTGAGCAGTTCTTC. It codes for CASSHPDHLSEQFF.

This clonotype was counted a few times. V and J are TRBV20-1 and TRBJ2-2; unclear D gene. The CDR3 has 17 amino acids. Germline CDR1 is DFQATT and CDR2 is SNEGSKA (reference sequence). Trimming left V 0 bases short and J 0 bases short, with 14 bases between. CDR3 bases: TGCAGTGCTAGAGATCAAGGGATCTCCGCGAACACCGGGGAGCTGTTTTTT. It translates to CSARDQGISANTGELFF.

V usage is TRBV27 and J usage is TRBJ1-5; D might be TRBD1 (5 bases). V lost 8 bases and J 3 bases, leaving 17 bases between the germline ends. The V gene's germline CDR1 is MNHEY and CDR2 SMNVEV (reference sequence). The CDR3 spans 15 residues. DNA of the CDR3: TGTGCCAGCGCGGATGGGGGACGTCCCAATCAGCCCCAGCATTTT. Translation: CASADGGRPNQPQHF.

The chain carries TRBV27 and TRBJ1-6; D is unresolved. This CDR3 is 13 amino acids long. V dropped 7 bases and J dropped 5 bases, with 9 bases sitting between them. Per germline, CDR1 MNHEY and CDR2 SMNVEV (reference sequence). CDR3 DNA: TGTGCCAGCAAGGCAGTTAATAATTCACCCCTCCACTTT. Amino acid sequence: CASKAVNNSPLHF.

The chain couples TRBV28 to TRBJ2-2, with D perhaps assigned TRBD1 or TRBD2 (7 bases each). Trimming stripped 5 bases from V and 4 bases from J, with 17 bases between. The CDR3 runs 16 residues. Germline-derived CDR1 and CDR2 are MDHEN and SYDVKM. The DNA of the CDR3 is TGTGCCAGCAGTCTTGGGAGGGGGCCGCGCACCGGGGAGCTGTTTTTT. This gives the protein CASSLGRGPRTGELFF.

This rearrangement joins TRBV28 to TRBJ1-2; D may be TRBD1 (5 bases). The CDR3 runs to 14 residues. Trimming removed 4 bases from V and 8 bases from J, with 17 bases in between. Germline CDR1 reads MDHEN; CDR2 reads SYDVKM. The CDR3 is CASSSPPHRKGYTF. DNA of the CDR3: TGTGCCAGCAGTTCTCCCCCCCACAGGAAGGGCTACACCTTC.

The V gene is TRBV28, the J gene TRBJ2-1, with 10 bases fitting TRBD2. In germline, CDR1 is MDHEN, CDR2 SYDVKM. The CDR3 has 16 amino acids. V shed 7 bases, J shed 3 bases, and the junction held 9 bases outside the gene matches. The CDR3 is CASITASGSSYNEQFF. DNA for the CDR3: TGTGCCAGCATAACGGCTAGCGGGAGCAGCTACAATGAGCAGTTCTTC.

This chain joins TRBV7-2 and TRBJ2-7; 16 positions match TRBD2. V was clipped by 0 bases and J by 2 bases; unmatched bases: 1. Germline V lookup: CDR1 SGHTA, CDR2 FQGNSA. The CDR3 has 17 amino acids. CDR3 sequence: CASSLAGTSGRAYEQYF. The DNA of the CDR3 is TGTGCCAGCAGCTTAGCTGGGACTAGCGGGAGGGCCTACGAGCAGTACTTC.